This T cell receptor beta chain was sequenced during a study of T cells of healthy individuals. CDR3 length equals 14 residues. V was shortened by 6 bases and J by 8 bases, with 19 bases between the two germline ends. TCRdb reanalysed the 5' RACE reads using MiXCR and keeps one entry per CDR3 protein. The sample consists of approximately 100,000 distinct CDR3 sequences, 15% to 20% of them appearing once. This clonotype occurred many times. The chain joins TRBV12-3 or TRBV12-4 to TRBJ2-5; D remains unclear. The TCR originated in a human donor in good health. The CDR3 loop reads CASSLTNGGETQYF. The CDR3 DNA is TGTGCCAGCAGCCTCACCAATGGTGGGGAAACCCAGTACTTC.